This is a list of T cell receptor beta chains from one sample in a study of STAT5B mutations in CD4+ large granular lymphocyte leukemia. Sequencing was performed with immunoSEQ multiplex PCR; in TCRdb, only in-frame clones are kept and a portion is missing. The table has about 3,500 clones, approximately 83% seen once; the top ten hold over 2%. Sequences were obtained from CD4+ T cells from blood buffy coats. The receptors here all came from a human donor in good health. Both conserved end residues are trimmed from each CDR3. The order of the fields is CDR3 protein, V gene.

ASSQEGQPNEKLF TRBV4-2
ASSLEAGGTYEQY TRBV11-2
ASSLATGLGSTNEKLF TRBV7-8
ASSLGQEHTEAF TRBV13
ASRARDRVDEKLF TRBV7-9
ASSPTEDRFVYNEQF TRBV5-6
ASSVAWRGSWETQY TRBV9
SATTSGISYNEQF TRBV29-1
SVVGRGNPYNEQF TRBV29-1
ASSPRWDGETQY TRBV11-1
ASSLRQGPVLEQY TRBV7-8
ASSVANSQETQY TRBV9
ASNLVGGAGYNEQF TRBV7-9
ASSPKRWDTQY TRBV4-1
ASSGNSYEQY TRBV9
ASSWTTGGETQY TRBV13
ASGTRGHHYGYT TRBV27
ASSSGTLSYEQY TRBV5-1
ASPATGELF TRBV7-9
ASSRRGPGQFTDTQY TRBV4-1
SVGGQSSTDTQY TRBV29-1
ASSLGSGSGEQY TRBV27
ASSGGYEQY TRBV6-1
ASKFGGDNQPQH TRBV27
ASSLAGLGNTIY TRBV28
ASSSRDNSYEQY TRBV5-4